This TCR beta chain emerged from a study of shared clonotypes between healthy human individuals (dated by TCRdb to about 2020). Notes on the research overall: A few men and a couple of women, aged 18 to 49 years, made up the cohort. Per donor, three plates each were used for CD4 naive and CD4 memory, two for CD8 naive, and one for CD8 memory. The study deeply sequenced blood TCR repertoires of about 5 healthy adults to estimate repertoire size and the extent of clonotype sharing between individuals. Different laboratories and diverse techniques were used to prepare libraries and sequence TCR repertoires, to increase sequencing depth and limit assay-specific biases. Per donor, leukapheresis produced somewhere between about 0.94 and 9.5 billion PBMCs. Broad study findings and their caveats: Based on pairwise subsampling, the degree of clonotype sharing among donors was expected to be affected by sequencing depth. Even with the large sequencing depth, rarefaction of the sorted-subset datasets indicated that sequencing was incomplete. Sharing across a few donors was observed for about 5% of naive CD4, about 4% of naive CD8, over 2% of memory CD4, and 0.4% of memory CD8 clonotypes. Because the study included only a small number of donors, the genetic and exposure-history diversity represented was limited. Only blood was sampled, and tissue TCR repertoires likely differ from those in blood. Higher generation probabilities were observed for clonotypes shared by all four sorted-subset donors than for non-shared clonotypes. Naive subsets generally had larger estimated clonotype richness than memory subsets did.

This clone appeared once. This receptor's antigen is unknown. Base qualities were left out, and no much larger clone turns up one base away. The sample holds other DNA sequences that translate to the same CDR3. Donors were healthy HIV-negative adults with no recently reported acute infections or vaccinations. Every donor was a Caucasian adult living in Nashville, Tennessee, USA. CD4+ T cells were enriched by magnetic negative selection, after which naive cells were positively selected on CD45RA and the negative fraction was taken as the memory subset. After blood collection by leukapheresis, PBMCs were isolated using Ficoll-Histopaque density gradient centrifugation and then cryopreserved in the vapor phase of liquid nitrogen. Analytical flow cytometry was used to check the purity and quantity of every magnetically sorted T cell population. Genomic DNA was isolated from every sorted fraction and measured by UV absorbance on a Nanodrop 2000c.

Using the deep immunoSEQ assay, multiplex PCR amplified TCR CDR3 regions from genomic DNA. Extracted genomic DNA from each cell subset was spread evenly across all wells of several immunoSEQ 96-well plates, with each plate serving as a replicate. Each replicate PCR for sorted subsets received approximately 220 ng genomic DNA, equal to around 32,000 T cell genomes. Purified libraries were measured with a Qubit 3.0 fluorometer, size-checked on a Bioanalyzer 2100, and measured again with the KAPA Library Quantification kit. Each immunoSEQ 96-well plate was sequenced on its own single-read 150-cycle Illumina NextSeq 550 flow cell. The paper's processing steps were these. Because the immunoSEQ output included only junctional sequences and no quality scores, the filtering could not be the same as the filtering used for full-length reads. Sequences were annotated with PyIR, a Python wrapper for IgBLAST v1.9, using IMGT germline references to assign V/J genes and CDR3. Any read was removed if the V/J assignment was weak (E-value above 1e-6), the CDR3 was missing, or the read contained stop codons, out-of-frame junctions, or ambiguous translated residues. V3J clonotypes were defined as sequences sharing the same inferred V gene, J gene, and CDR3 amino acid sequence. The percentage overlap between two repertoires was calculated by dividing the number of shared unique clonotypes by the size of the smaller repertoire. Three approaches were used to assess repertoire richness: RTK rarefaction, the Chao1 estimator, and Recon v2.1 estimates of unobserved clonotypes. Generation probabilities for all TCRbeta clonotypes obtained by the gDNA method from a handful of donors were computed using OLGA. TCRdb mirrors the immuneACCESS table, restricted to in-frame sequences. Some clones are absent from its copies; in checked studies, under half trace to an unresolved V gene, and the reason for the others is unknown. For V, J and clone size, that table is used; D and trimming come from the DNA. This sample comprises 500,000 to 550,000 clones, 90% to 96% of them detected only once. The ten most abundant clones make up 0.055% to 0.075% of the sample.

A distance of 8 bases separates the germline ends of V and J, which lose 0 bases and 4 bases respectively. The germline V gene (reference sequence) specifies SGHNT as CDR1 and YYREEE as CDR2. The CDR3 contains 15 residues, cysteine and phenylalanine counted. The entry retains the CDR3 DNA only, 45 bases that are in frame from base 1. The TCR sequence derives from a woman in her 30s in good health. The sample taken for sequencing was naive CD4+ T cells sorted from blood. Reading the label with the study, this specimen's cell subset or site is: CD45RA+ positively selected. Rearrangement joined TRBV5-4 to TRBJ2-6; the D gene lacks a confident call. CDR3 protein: CASSLDSSGANVLTF. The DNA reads TGTGCCAGCAGCTTGGACAGCTCCGGGGCCAACGTCCTGACTTTC.